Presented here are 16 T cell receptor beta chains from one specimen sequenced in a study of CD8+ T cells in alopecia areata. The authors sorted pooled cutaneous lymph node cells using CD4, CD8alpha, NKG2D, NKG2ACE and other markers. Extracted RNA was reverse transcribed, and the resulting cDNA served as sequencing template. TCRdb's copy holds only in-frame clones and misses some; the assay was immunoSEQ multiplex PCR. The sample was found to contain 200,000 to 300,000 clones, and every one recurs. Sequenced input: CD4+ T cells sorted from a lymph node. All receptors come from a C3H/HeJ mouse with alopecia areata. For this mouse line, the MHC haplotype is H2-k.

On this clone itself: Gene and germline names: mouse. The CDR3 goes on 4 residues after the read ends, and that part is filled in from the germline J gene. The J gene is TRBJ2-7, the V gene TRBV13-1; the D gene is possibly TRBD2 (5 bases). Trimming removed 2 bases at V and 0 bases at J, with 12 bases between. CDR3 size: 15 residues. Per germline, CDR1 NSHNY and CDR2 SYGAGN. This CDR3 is CASSEPVGSSYEQYF. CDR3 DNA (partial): TGTGCCAGCAGTGAGCCCGTGGGGAGCTCCTAT.

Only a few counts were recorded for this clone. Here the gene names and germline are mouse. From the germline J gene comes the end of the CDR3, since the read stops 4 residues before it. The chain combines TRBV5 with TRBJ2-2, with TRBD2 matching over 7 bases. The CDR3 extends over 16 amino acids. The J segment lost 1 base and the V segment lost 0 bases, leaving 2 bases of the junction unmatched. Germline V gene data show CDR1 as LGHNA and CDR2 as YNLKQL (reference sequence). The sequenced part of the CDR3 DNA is TGTGCCAGCAGCCAAGATGCTGGGGGAAACACCGGG. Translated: CASSQDAGGNTG. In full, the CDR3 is CASSQDAGGNTGQLYF.

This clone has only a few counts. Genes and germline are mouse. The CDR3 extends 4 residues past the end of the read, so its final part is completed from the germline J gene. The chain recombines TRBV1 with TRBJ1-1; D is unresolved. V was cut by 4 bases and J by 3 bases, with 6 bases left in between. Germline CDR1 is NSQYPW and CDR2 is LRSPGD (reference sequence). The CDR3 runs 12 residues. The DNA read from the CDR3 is TGCACCTGCAGTGTACAGTACACA. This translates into CTCSVQYT. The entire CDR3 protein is CTCSVQYTEVFF. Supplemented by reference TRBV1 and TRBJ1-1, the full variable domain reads VTLLEQNPRWRLVPRGQAVNLRCILKNSQYPWMSWYQQDLQKQLQWLFTLRSPGDKEVKSLPGADYLATRVTDTELRLQVANMSQGRTLYCTCSVQYTEVFFGKGTRLTVV.

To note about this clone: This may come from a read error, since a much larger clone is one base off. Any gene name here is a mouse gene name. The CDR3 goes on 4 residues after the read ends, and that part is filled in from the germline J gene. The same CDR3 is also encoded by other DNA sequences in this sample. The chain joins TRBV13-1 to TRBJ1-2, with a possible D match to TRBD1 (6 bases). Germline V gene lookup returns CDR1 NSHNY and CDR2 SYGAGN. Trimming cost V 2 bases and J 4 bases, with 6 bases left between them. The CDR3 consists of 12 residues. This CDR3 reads CASSDRGSDYTF. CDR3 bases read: TGTGCCAGCAGTGACAGGGGCTCC.

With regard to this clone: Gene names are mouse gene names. CDR3 sequence reads: CTCSAPLYEQYF. The CDR3 DNA, read in part, is TGCACCTGCAGTGCCCCACTGTAT. The rearrangement joins TRBV1 to TRBJ2-7; D gene ambiguous. The missing CDR3 end, 4 residues past where the read stops, is filled in from the germline J gene. The CDR3 spans 12 residues. CDR1 is NSQYPW, CDR2 LRSPGD, per germline (reference sequence).

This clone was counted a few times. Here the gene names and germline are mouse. CDR3 loop: CASSIRTGVYEQYF. The sequenced CDR3 bases are TGTGCCAGCAGTATTCGGACTGGGGTCTAT. This rearrangement joins TRBV19 to TRBJ2-7; 9 bases agree with TRBD2. The CDR3 is cut off 4 residues early in the read; its end comes from the germline J gene. The CDR3 loop spans 14 amino acids. Trimming removed 2 bases from V and 3 bases from J; junction bases left unmatched: 3. CDR1 and CDR2 from the germline V gene are FNHDT and SITEND (reference sequence).

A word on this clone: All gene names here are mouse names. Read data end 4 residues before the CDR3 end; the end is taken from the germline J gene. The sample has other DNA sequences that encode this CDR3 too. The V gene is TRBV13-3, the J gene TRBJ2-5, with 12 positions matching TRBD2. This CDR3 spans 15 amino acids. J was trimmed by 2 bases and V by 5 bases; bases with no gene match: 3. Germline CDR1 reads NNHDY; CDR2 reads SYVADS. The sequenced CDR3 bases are TGTGCCAGCAGAGGGACTGGGGGGTTCCAAGAC. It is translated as CASRGTGGFQD. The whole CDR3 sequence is CASRGTGGFQDTQYF.

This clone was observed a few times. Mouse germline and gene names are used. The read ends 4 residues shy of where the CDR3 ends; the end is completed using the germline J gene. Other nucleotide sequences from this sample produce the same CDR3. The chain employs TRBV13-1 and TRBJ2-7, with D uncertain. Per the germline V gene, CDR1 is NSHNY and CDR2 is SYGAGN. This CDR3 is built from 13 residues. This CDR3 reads CASSDANRYEQYF. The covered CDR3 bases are TGTGCCAGCAGTGATGCAAACAGATAT.

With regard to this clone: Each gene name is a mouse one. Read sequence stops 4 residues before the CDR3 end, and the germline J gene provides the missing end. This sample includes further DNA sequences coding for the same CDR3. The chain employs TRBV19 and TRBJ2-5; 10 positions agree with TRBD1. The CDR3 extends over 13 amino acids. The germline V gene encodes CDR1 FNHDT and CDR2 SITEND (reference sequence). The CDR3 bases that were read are TGTGCCAGCAGTAGACAGGGGGCAGAC. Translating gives CASSRQGAD. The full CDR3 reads CASSRQGADTQYF.

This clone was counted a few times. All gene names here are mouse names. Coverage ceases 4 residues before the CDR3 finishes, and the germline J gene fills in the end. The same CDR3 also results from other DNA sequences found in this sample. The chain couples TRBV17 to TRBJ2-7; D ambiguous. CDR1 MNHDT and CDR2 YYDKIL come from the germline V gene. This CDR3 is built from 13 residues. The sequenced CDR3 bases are TGTGCTAGCAGTAGAGACCCCAGATAT. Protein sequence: CASSRDPRY. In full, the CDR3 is CASSRDPRYEQYF.

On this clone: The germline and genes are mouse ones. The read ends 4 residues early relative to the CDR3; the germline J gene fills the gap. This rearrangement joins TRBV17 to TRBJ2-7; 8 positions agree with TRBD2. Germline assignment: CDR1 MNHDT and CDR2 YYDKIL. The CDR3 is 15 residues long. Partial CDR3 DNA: TGTGCTAGCAGTAGAGATTATTGGGGGGGTTAT. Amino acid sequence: CASSRDYWGGY. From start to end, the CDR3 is CASSRDYWGGYEQYF.

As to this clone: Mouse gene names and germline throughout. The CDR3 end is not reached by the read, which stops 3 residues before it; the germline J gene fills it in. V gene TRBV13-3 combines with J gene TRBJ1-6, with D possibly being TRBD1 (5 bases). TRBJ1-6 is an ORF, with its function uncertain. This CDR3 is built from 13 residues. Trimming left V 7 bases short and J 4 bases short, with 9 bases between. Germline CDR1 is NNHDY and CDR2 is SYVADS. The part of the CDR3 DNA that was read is TGTGCCAGCGCCGACAGTTATAATTCGCCC. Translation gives CASADSYNSP. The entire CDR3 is CASADSYNSPLYF.

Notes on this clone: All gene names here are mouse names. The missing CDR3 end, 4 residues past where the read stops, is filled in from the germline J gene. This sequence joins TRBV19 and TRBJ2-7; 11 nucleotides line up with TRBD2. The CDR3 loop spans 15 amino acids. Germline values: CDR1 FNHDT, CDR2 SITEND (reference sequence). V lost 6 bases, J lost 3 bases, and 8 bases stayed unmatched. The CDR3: CASTSRDWGFYEQYF. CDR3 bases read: TGTGCCAGCACCTCGAGGGACTGGGGGTTCTAT.

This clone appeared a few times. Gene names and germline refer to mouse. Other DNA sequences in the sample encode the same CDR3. CDR3: CASSRDTANSDYTF. The CDR3 bases that were read are TGTGCCAGCAGCCGGGACACGGCAAACTCC. This chain links TRBV5 with TRBJ1-2; weak D call: TRBD1 (6 bases). The sequenced fragment ends 4 residues before the CDR3 boundary, so the rest is inferred from the germline J gene. Trimming took 4 bases from V and 0 from J, leaving 9 bases between them. The CDR3 totals 14 residues. CDR1 and CDR2 from the germline V gene are LGHNA and YNLKQL (reference sequence).

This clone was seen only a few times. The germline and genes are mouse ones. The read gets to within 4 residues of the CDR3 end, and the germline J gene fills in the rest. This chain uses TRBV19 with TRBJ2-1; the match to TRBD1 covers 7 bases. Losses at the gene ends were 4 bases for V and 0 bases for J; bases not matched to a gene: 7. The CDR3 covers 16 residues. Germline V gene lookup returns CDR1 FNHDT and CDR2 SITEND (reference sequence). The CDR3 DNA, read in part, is TGTGCCAGCAGTTTAGTACAGGGGAATAACTATGCT. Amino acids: CASSLVQGNNYA. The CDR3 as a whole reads CASSLVQGNNYAEQFF. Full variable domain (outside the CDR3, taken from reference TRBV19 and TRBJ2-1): GGIITQTPKFLIGQEGQKLTLKCQQNFNHDTMYWYRQDSGKGLRLIYYSITENDLQKGDLSEGYDASREKKSSFSLTVTSAQKNEMAVFLCASSLVQGNNYAEQFFGPGTRLTVL.

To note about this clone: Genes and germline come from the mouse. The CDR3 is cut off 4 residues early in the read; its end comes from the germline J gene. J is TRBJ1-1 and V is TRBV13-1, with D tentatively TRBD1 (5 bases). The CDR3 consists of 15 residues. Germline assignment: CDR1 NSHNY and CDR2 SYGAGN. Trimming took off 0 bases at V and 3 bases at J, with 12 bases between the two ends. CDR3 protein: CASSDAGRADTEVFF. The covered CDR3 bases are TGTGCCAGCAGTGATGCCGGCAGGGCGGACACA.